These T cell receptor beta chains were read from a single sample in a study of T cell repertoires in breast cancer. TCRdb fed the emulsion pairing reads into MiXCR, producing one record per CDR3 protein. The sample has under 5,500 distinct CDR3 sequences, 30% to 40% seen once. Sequencing was done on a sample of CD8+ T cells. The receptors originated from a pool of human donors with breast cancer or a healthy control (not recorded which). CDR3s include the opening cysteine and the closing phenylalanine or tryptophan. Each record gives: V gene, CDR3 protein.

TRBV2	CASSSTGPNSPLHF
TRBV4-1	CASSPETGMSYKQYF
TRBV6-1	CASSEAAGGLIEAFF
TRBV28	CASSFGDAPLHF
TRBV15	CATSSSRDLGRLIYTF
TRBV19	CASSIAGQYYGYTF
TRBV28	CASYQKAYEQYF
TRBV18	CASSRDSVETQYF
TRBV15	CATSRDGGNNEQFF
TRBV20-1	CSSSGTGVFYERYF
TRBV6-1	CASSLGPISGELFF
TRBV6-5	CASSYSKRRDRVQFF
TRBV7-2	CASGSSGSTIYF